Below are 30 T cell receptor beta chains sequenced from a single sample in a study of blood T cell repertoires in COVID-19. Clones were read by immunoSEQ multiplex PCR, and TCRdb kept only the in-frame ones, dropping some. The sample holds about 180,000 clones; roughly four fifths are singletons and the top ten take approximately 8%. Material for sequencing was peripheral blood. The receptors derive from a woman aged 65 to 85 with COVID-19, enrolled during active disease.

The chain uses TRBV7-2 and TRBJ1-2; D gene uncertain. The V gene lost 3 bases and the J gene lost 5 bases, with 13 bases spanning the gap. CDR1 is SGHTA and CDR2 is FQGNSA in the germline V gene. CDR3 length: 14 residues. The CDR3 sequence: CASSFDPRGYGYTF. DNA for the CDR3: TGTGCCAGCAGCTTTGACCCCCGCGGGTATGGCTACACCTTC.

The rearrangement uses TRBV7-9 and TRBJ1-1; no firm D call. Germline-derived CDR1 and CDR2 are SEHNR and FQNEAQ (reference sequence). This CDR3 is built from 14 residues. Trimming took 4 bases from V and 3 from J, leaving 12 bases between them. The CDR3: CASSSSGVHTEAFF. The CDR3 nucleotides are TGTGCCAGCAGCTCCTCCGGGGTCCACACTGAAGCTTTCTTT.

This clone was seen only once. The junction shows a germline mismatch at one end, possibly a read error. The rearrangement links TRBV11-2 to TRBJ2-2; D gene unclear. Germline-derived CDR1 and CDR2 are SGHAT and FQNNGV. This CDR3 is 14 amino acids long. The CDR3 DNA sequence: TGTGCCAGCAGCCTAGATCCTATTACCGGGGAGCTGTTTTTT. Translation gives CASSLDPITGELFF.

This clone was detected only once. The gene calls are TRBV7-2 and TRBJ1-2, with 8 nucleotides matching TRBD1. Germline assignment: CDR1 SGHTA and CDR2 FQGNSA. CDR3 size: 15 residues. Trimming removed 4 bases from V and 7 bases from J; junction bases left unmatched: 11. This CDR3 is CASSSGPQGAGGYTF. The CDR3, as DNA: TGTGCCAGCAGCTCAGGACCTCAGGGGGCTGGTGGCTACACCTTC.

This chain joins TRBV3-1 (or the pseudogene TRBV3-2) and TRBJ2-1; 7 nucleotides agree with TRBD2. The CDR3 runs 17 residues. The germline gives CDR1 LGHDT, CDR2 YNNKEL (reference sequence). V trimming: 0 bases; J trimming: 4 bases; junction bases outside the gene matches: 9. This CDR3 is CASSQDREASAYNEQFF. Here the CDR3 DNA reads TGTGCCAGCAGCCAAGATCGGGAGGCCTCGGCATACAATGAGCAGTTCTTC.

The rearrangement joins TRBV30 to TRBJ2-7; TRBD1 matches at 8 bases. The germline V gene encodes CDR1 GTSNPN and CDR2 SVGIG (reference sequence). V trimming: 5 bases; J trimming: 6 bases; junction bases outside the gene matches: 6. The CDR3 is made up of 12 amino acids. CDR3 region: CAWGQGQGEQYF. DNA for the CDR3: TGTGCCTGGGGACAGGGACAAGGCGAGCAGTACTTC.

The rearrangement joins TRBV11-1 to TRBJ2-7; the match to TRBD2 covers 10 bases. Germline V lookup: CDR1 SGHAT, CDR2 FQDESV (reference sequence). This CDR3 has 14 amino acids. Losses at the gene ends were 5 bases for V and 3 bases for J; bases not matched to a gene: 4. The CDR3 DNA reads TGTGCCAGCAGCCTTGGACTAGCGGTCTACGAGCAGTACTTC. Protein product: CASSLGLAVYEQYF.

This chain connects TRBV24-1 to TRBJ1-2; 7 bases agree with TRBD1. The CDR3 has 14 residues. Germline V gene lookup returns CDR1 KGHDR and CDR2 SFDVKD. The trim removed 3 bases at V and 6 bases at J, leaving 6 bases unmatched. The CDR3 loop reads CATSDATGVHGYTF. CDR3 in DNA: TGTGCCACCAGTGATGCCACAGGGGTTCATGGCTACACCTTC.

V and J are TRBV5-1 and TRBJ2-2; 9 bases line up with TRBD1. This CDR3 has 17 residues. The junction had 10 bases not matched to a gene; V was cut back by 2 bases and J by 5 bases. CDR1 is SGHRS, CDR2 YFSETQ, per germline. In nucleotides, the CDR3 is TGCGCCAGCAGCTTTGGACAGGGGATCGTATTAACCGGGGAGCTGTTTTTT. Its protein product is CASSFGQGIVLTGELFF.

The V call is TRBV18, the J call TRBJ2-1; possible D gene TRBD1, 6 bases. V lost 3 bases and J lost 9, with 39 bases in between. The CDR3 is 22 amino acids. CDR1 is KGHSH, CDR2 LQKENI, per germline. The CDR3 protein is CASSPPRWDTQGLKVRHGEQFF. CDR3 bases: TGTGCCAGCTCACCCCCTAGGTGGGACACCCAGGGGCTAAAAGTACGCCACGGTGAGCAGTTCTTC.

This chain connects TRBV5-4 to TRBJ1-3; D gene ambiguous. V dropped 3 bases and J dropped 4 bases, with 8 bases sitting between them. Per germline, CDR1 SGHNT and CDR2 YYREEE (reference sequence). The CDR3 covers 13 residues. CDR3 sequence (DNA): TGTGCCAGCAGCTCCCGGGTAGGAAACACCATATATTTT. The encoded protein is CASSSRVGNTIYF.

In nucleotides, the CDR3 is TGCAGCGTTGGATACAGGGTAACTGAAGCTTTCTTT. Protein product: CSVGYRVTEAFF. This chain connects TRBV29-1 to TRBJ1-1, with D possibly TRBD1 on 6 matching bases. Trimming stripped 4 bases from V and 5 bases from J, with 11 bases between. Germline V gene lookup returns CDR1 SQVTM and CDR2 ANQGSEA. The CDR3 has 12 residues. Complete variable domain (other parts from reference TRBV29-1 and TRBJ1-1): SAVISQKPSRDICQRGTSLTIQCQVDSQVTMMFWYRQQPGQSLTLIATANQGSEATYESGFVIDKFPISRPNLTFSTLTVSNMSPEDSSIYLCSVGYRVTEAFFGQGTRLTVV.

V usage is TRBV30 and J usage is TRBJ2-1; D is possibly TRBD1 (5 bases). This CDR3 has 12 amino acids. V shed 1 base and J shed 10 bases, with 11 bases lying between them. CDR1 is GTSNPN and CDR2 is SVGIG in the germline V gene (reference sequence). CDR3 coding DNA: TGTGCCTGGAGTGCCAGGGTTGGAGAGCAGTTCTTC. It codes for CAWSARVGEQFF.

The gene calls are TRBV30 and TRBJ2-2; TRBD2 might be the D (5 bases). Germline V gene sequence: CDR1 GTSNPN, CDR2 SVGIG (reference sequence). Trimming removed 4 bases from V and 1 base from J, with 10 bases in between. The CDR3 sequence is 14 residues long. CDR3 nucleotide sequence: TGTGCCTGGATTGGCGGGCTGAACACCGGGGAGCTGTTTTTT. Protein: CAWIGGLNTGELFF.

The chain has TRBV7-9 and TRBJ1-1; 8 positions agree with TRBD1. CDR3 length: 16 residues. V lost 5 bases to trimming and J lost 6 bases; unmatched junction nucleotides: 14. CDR1 and CDR2 from the germline V gene are SEHNR and FQNEAQ (reference sequence). CDR3 nucleotide sequence: TGTGCCAGCAGCCTCTCAGGCGGACAGGGTAGGGCTGAAGCTTTCTTT. Protein product: CASSLSGGQGRAEAFF.

The CDR3 sequence is CASSLPGQGPSRPLHF. The DNA of the CDR3 is TGTGCCAGCAGTCTGCCGGGACAGGGGCCCAGTAGACCCCTCCACTTT. The chain combines TRBV28 with TRBJ1-6, with 10 positions matching TRBD1. The CDR3 sequence is 16 residues long. Germline V gene sequence: CDR1 MDHEN, CDR2 SYDVKM. The J segment lost 12 bases and the V segment lost 5 bases, leaving 13 bases of the junction unmatched.

The chain employs TRBV11-2 and TRBJ2-7; D may be TRBD2 (5 bases). The ends were cut back, 6 bases at V and 7 bases at J, with 16 bases in the middle. The CDR3 spans 13 residues. CDR1 is SGHAT, CDR2 FQNNGV, per germline. This CDR3 reads CASSSKVPGEQYF. Written as DNA, the CDR3 is TGTGCCAGCAGTTCAAAAGTCCCGGGGGAGCAGTACTTC.

The chain is built from TRBV5-4 and TRBJ2-1; D gene ambiguous. Germline assignment: CDR1 SGHNT and CDR2 YYREEE (reference sequence). The V end was cut by 4 bases, the J end by 9 bases, with 17 bases between. The CDR3 runs to 14 residues. CDR3 coding DNA: TGTGCCAGCAGCCCAGGATCTACTCGAACTGAGCAGTTCTTC. Protein sequence: CASSPGSTRTEQFF.

In its sample, this clone was seen once. This chain joins TRBV20-1 and TRBJ2-1; 8 positions match TRBD2. Germline V gives CDR1 DFQATT, CDR2 SNEGSKA (reference sequence). This CDR3 region has 14 residues. With 6 bases clipped from V and 3 bases from J, the junction kept 7 bases outside the gene matches. CDR3 nucleotide sequence: TGCAGTGCCAGTGGTCTAGCGGGCTACAATGAGCAGTTCTTC. This encodes CSASGLAGYNEQFF.

Only a few counts were recorded for this clone. This rearrangement joins TRBV6-5 to TRBJ2-7, with 9 bases matching TRBD1. Germline trimming cut 6 bases from V and 6 bases from J; bases unmatched to any gene: 9. Germline assignment: CDR1 MNHEY and CDR2 SVGAGI. The CDR3 loop spans 14 amino acids. CDR3: CASRRRDRVGEQYF. The DNA for the CDR3 is TGTGCCAGCAGACGACGGGACAGGGTTGGCGAGCAGTACTTC.

V usage is TRBV5-6 and J usage is TRBJ2-2; TRBD1 is a possible D gene (5 bases). Germline V CDR1 and CDR2: SGHDT, YYEEEE. Trimming took off 3 bases at V and 0 bases at J, with 9 bases between the two ends. The length of the CDR3 is 15 residues. This chain's CDR3 is CASSSPGSNTGELFF. CDR3 nucleotides: TGTGCCAGCAGCTCCCCAGGGTCGAACACCGGGGAGCTGTTTTTT.

This clone showed up just once. The chain employs TRBV4-1 and TRBJ2-7, with D tentatively TRBD2 (5 bases). Germline values: CDR1 MGHRA, CDR2 YSYEKL. This CDR3 region has 15 residues. The V and J ends lost 0 bases and 6 bases respectively, with 15 bases between them. The CDR3 loop is CASSQDFMGVTEQYF. Here the CDR3 DNA reads TGCGCCAGCAGCCAAGATTTTATGGGAGTCACCGAGCAGTACTTC.

This clone was counted between two and nine times. The genes are TRBV9 and TRBJ2-7, with 9 positions matching TRBD1. V was pared by 2 bases and J by 3 bases, with 3 bases of the junction left unmatched. The CDR3 is 14 amino acids. Germline V gene lookup returns CDR1 SGDLS and CDR2 YYNGEE. CDR3: CASSVGDRVYEQYF. Here the CDR3 DNA reads TGTGCCAGCAGCGTCGGGGACAGGGTCTACGAGCAGTACTTC.

The chain joins TRBV29-1 to TRBJ2-3, with a weak D call TRBD2 (7 bases). Germline CDR1 and CDR2: SQVTM and ANQGSEA. Trimming removed 5 bases at V and 3 bases at J, with 18 bases between. The CDR3 length is 15 residues. CDR3 region: CSVRGGRLGTDTQYF. The CDR3 bases are TGCAGCGTTAGGGGGGGGAGGCTTGGGACAGATACGCAGTATTTT.

The chain uses TRBV7-2 and TRBJ2-2; D might be TRBD1 (6 bases). CDR1 SGHTA and CDR2 FQGNSA come from the germline V gene. Trimming stripped 3 bases from V and 6 bases from J, with 14 bases between. CDR3 size: 15 residues. CDR3 protein: CASSFAGRQAGELFF. The DNA of the CDR3 is TGTGCCAGCAGCTTTGCTGGTCGACAGGCCGGGGAGCTGTTTTTT.

A few counts support this clone. The V gene is TRBV7-9, the J gene TRBJ1-1, with 8 bases that match TRBD1. Trimming cost V 1 base and J 1 base; bases outside gene matches: 2. The CDR3 has 15 residues. Germline V gene data show CDR1 as SEHNR and CDR2 as FQNEAQ (reference sequence). The CDR3 region is CASSLGGTGNTEAFF. In nucleotides, the CDR3 is TGTGCCAGCAGCTTAGGTGGGACAGGGAACACTGAAGCTTTCTTT.

The genes are TRBV5-1 and TRBJ2-7; 8 positions agree with TRBD2. V lost 0 bases to trimming and J lost 2 bases; unmatched junction nucleotides: 1. The CDR3 extends over 14 amino acids. The germline CDR1 and CDR2 sequences are SGHRS and YFSETQ. The CDR3 DNA is TGCGCCAGCAGCTTGGGACTAGCGACCTACGAGCAGTACTTC. It encodes CASSLGLATYEQYF. The variable domain in full, completed from reference TRBV5-1 and TRBJ2-7, reads KAGVTQTPRYLIKTRGQQVTLSCSPISGHRSVSWYQQTPGQGLQFLFEYFSETQRNKGNFPGRFSGRQFSNSRSEMNVSTLELGDSALYLCASSLGLATYEQYFGPGTRLTVT.

The chain is built from TRBV12-3 or TRBV12-4 and TRBJ2-1; D is unresolved. The CDR3 has 12 amino acids. Trimming left V 2 bases short and J 10 bases short, with 9 bases between. CDR3 amino acids: CASSLFVREQFF. In DNA, the CDR3 is TGTGCCAGCAGTTTATTCGTCCGGGAGCAGTTCTTC.

The chain links TRBV29-1 to TRBJ2-7, with TRBD2 matching 11 bases. V lost 4 bases to trimming and J lost 4 bases; unmatched junction nucleotides: 3. Germline CDR1 and CDR2: SQVTM and ANQGSEA. CDR3 size: 13 residues. CDR3 sequence reads: CSVAGLADYEQYF. CDR3 nucleotide sequence: TGCAGCGTTGCGGGACTAGCGGATTACGAGCAGTACTTC.

This sequence joins TRBV15 and TRBJ1-5; D gene unclear. Trimming pared 1 base from V and 6 bases from J, leaving 4 bases between. CDR3 size: 12 residues. Looked up from germline, CDR1 is LNHNV and CDR2 is YYDKDF (reference sequence). The CDR3 nucleotides read TGTGCCACCAGCAGAGGCGTTCAGCCCCAGCATTTT. Translating gives CATSRGVQPQHF.